Below are 32 T cell receptor beta chains sequenced from a single sample in a study of CD8 T cells in ankylosing spondylitis. A single record per CDR3 protein comes from TCRdb applying MiXCR to the 5' RACE reads. The sample carries around 300,000 distinct CDR3 sequences, 20% to 25% recorded once. Sequences were obtained from blood, either unsorted or a sorted T cell fraction (not recorded which). The receptors stem from a female donor with ankylosing spondylitis or in good health (not recorded which).

This clonotype was found many times. The rearrangement links TRBV29-1 to TRBJ1-4; no reliable D call. The V end was cut by 0 bases, the J end by 7 bases, with 15 bases between. Per the germline V gene, CDR1 is SQVTM and CDR2 is ANQGSEA. The CDR3 length is 15 residues. CDR3 residues: CSVEDRYDGVEKLFF. CDR3 DNA sequence: TGCAGCGTTGAAGATCGGTATGACGGGGTTGAAAAACTGTTTTTT.

This chain joins TRBV7-2 and TRBJ2-5; 8 bases align to TRBD2. The V gene's germline CDR1 is SGHTA and CDR2 FQGNSA. The V segment lost 4 bases and the J segment 7 bases; nucleotides outside the gene matches: 5. This CDR3 comprises 13 residues. The CDR3 loop is CASSSGLAGTQYF. The DNA of the CDR3 is TGTGCCAGCAGCTCCGGACTAGCAGGGACCCAGTACTTC.

The chain has TRBV7-9 and TRBJ1-2; tentatively, D is TRBD1 (6 bases). CDR1 is SEHNR and CDR2 is FQNEAQ in the germline V gene (reference sequence). The CDR3 length is 14 residues. Trimming pared 3 bases from V and 5 bases from J, leaving 13 bases between. The CDR3 loop reads CASSFLRGEYGYTF. CDR3 nucleotide sequence: TGTGCCAGCAGCTTTCTCAGGGGCGAGTATGGCTACACCTTC.

This clonotype was recorded at least ten times. The rearrangement uses TRBV4-3 and TRBJ2-3; D is unresolved. CDR3 length: 13 residues. V gave up 0 bases and J gave up 8 bases, with 9 bases separating them. CDR1 LGHNA and CDR2 YSLEER come from the germline V gene. In nucleotides, the CDR3 is TGCGCCAGCAGCCAAGACCGACAAATTACGCAGTATTTT. This gives the protein CASSQDRQITQYF.

This clonotype turned up a few times. The V and J genes are TRBV11-2 and TRBJ1-3; no clear D. There are 15 residues in the CDR3. Deletions cut 1 base from V and 1 base from J, with 8 bases between. The germline V gene encodes CDR1 SGHAT and CDR2 FQNNGV. CDR3 DNA sequence: TGTGCCAGCAGCTTAGTACCCCAATCTGGAAACACCATATATTTT. Translated, it gives CASSLVPQSGNTIYF. Drawing the rest from reference TRBV11-2 and TRBJ1-3, the complete variable domain is EAGVAQSPRYKIIEKRQSVAFWCNPISGHATLYWYQQILGQGPKLLIQFQNNGVVDDSQLPKDRFSAERLKGVDSTLKIQPAKLEDSAVYLCASSLVPQSGNTIYFGEGSWLTVV.

V is TRBV5-5 and J is TRBJ2-3, with TRBD1 as a possible D gene (5 bases). The CDR3 extends over 16 amino acids. Trimming took off 4 bases at V and 8 bases at J, with 23 bases between the two ends. CDR1 and CDR2 (germline): SGHKS, YYEKEE (reference sequence). The CDR3 here is CASSPLDGAPATTQYF. In nucleotides, the CDR3 is TGTGCCAGCAGCCCCCTTGATGGGGCCCCCGCGACTACGCAGTATTTT.

The J gene is TRBJ2-1, the V gene TRBV20-1; 8 nucleotides agree with TRBD1. The CDR3 has 15 residues. Looked up from germline, CDR1 is DFQATT and CDR2 is SNEGSKA (reference sequence). V gave up 5 bases and J gave up 0 bases; unmatched junction bases: 6. CDR3 region: CSAHRGSSSYNEQFF. Here the CDR3 DNA reads TGCAGTGCTCACAGGGGGTCGAGCTCCTACAATGAGCAGTTCTTC.

This clonotype was picked up one time. CDR3 loop: CSARVGGLAGYNEQFF. The CDR3 coding sequence is TGCAGTGCTAGAGTGGGGGGACTAGCGGGATACAATGAGCAGTTCTTC. V gene TRBV20-1 combines with J gene TRBJ2-1; 13 bases are a match to TRBD2. The CDR3 runs 16 residues. Germline V gene data show CDR1 as DFQATT and CDR2 as SNEGSKA (reference sequence). J gave up 4 bases and V 1 base, and 4 bases lay outside the gene matches.

The V and J genes are TRBV6-2 or TRBV6-3 and TRBJ1-6, with no clear D. Germline V lookup: CDR1 MNHEY, CDR2 SVGEGT. Trimming left V 7 bases short and J 6 bases short, with 7 bases between. This CDR3 spans 12 amino acids. The CDR3, as DNA: TGTGCCAGCAAGGAACCTAATTCACCCCTCCACTTT. The encoded protein is CASKEPNSPLHF.

Worth noting for this clonotype: This may come from a read error, since a much larger clone is one base off. This chain joins TRBV2 and TRBJ2-2, with D hard to call. Germline CDR1 and CDR2: SNHLY and FYNNEI. The CDR3 has 12 amino acids. The DNA of the CDR3 is TGTACCAGCAGTGAAGGGTTCGGGGAGCTGTTTTTT. It codes for CTSSEGFGELFF.

This clonotype was seen only a few times. The rearrangement links TRBV12-3 or TRBV12-4 to TRBJ2-5; possibly TRBD1 or TRBD2 for D (5 bases each). The CDR3 has 16 residues. The ends were cut back, 4 bases at V and 3 bases at J, with 18 bases in the middle. Written as DNA, the CDR3 is TGTGCCAGCAGTTCGTCTCGGGGCCCCCCAAAAGAGACCCAGTACTTC. Its translation: CASSSSRGPPKETQYF.

The CDR3 spells CASSQQGQGKANVLTF. In DNA form, the CDR3 reads TGTGCCAGCAGCCAGCAGGGACAGGGCAAGGCCAACGTCCTGACTTTC. The chain links TRBV3-1 to TRBJ2-6, with 9 bases identical to TRBD1. Germline CDR1 reads LGHDT; CDR2 reads YNNKEL (reference sequence). The J segment lost 6 bases and the V segment lost 3 bases, leaving 6 bases of the junction unmatched. There are 16 residues in the CDR3.

This clonotype was picked up a small number of times. The V call is TRBV12-3 or TRBV12-4, the J call TRBJ2-7, with 7 positions matching TRBD2. The V segment lost 5 bases and the J segment 1 base; nucleotides outside the gene matches: 8. CDR3 length equals 15 residues. The CDR3, as DNA: TGTGCCAGCAGTCCCTCAGCGGGAAAATCCTACGAGCAGTACTTC. Encoded protein: CASSPSAGKSYEQYF.

The V gene is TRBV2, the J gene TRBJ2-7, with 9 bases aligning to TRBD1. The germline V gene has CDR1 SNHLY and CDR2 FYNNEI. The CDR3 sequence is 14 residues long. Trimming cost V 7 bases and J 3 bases; bases outside gene matches: 7. The CDR3 coding sequence is TGTGCCAGCAACTTCGGGACAGGGTTCTACGAGCAGTACTTC. Its protein is CASNFGTGFYEQYF.

This clonotype was detected only a few times. This chain joins TRBV5-1 and TRBJ2-1, with D possibly being TRBD2 (6 bases). V was clipped by 0 bases and J by 6 bases, with 10 bases between them. The CDR3 is made up of 14 amino acids. Germline assignment: CDR1 SGHRS and CDR2 YFSETQ. The CDR3 DNA reads TGCGCCAGCAGCTTGGTGGGACTCACCAATGAGCAGTTCTTC. Residues: CASSLVGLTNEQFF.

The table lists this clonotype with a few counts. The chain links TRBV6-5 to TRBJ1-1, with D unresolved. Germline values: CDR1 MNHEY, CDR2 SVGAGI. Trimming left V 0 bases short and J 5 bases short, with 10 bases between. The CDR3 spans 14 residues. The CDR3 DNA is TGTGCCAGCAGTTACTCGATTCGGTGGACTGAAGCTTTCTTT. It is translated as CASSYSIRWTEAFF.

This clonotype showed up many times. The rearrangement joins TRBV27 to TRBJ2-7; 8 positions match TRBD1. The germline gives CDR1 MNHEY, CDR2 SMNVEV (reference sequence). The V gene end was trimmed by 5 bases and the J gene end by 2 bases; junction bases not matched to a gene: 5. The CDR3 runs 14 residues. The CDR3 nucleotides are TGTGCCAGCAGTGGCAGACAGGGGCCCTACGAGCAGTACTTC. Protein sequence: CASSGRQGPYEQYF.

This sequence joins TRBV12-3 or TRBV12-4 and TRBJ2-5; 7 nucleotides line up with TRBD1. The V segment lost 6 bases and the J segment 3 bases; nucleotides outside the gene matches: 7. CDR3 length: 14 amino acids. The CDR3, as DNA: TGTGCCAGCAGACCGACAGGGCCCAAAGAGACCCAGTACTTC. As protein: CASRPTGPKETQYF.

This clonotype showed up just a few times. This sequence joins TRBV20-1 and TRBJ2-5; D perhaps matches TRBD1 (6 bases). CDR1 is DFQATT and CDR2 is SNEGSKA in the germline V gene (reference sequence). The V end lost 6 bases, the J end lost 4 bases, and 12 bases lay between the germline ends. This CDR3 region has 12 residues. CDR3 nucleotides: TGCAGTGCCCCGCCCAGGGGAGAGACCCAGTACTTC. This translates into CSAPPRGETQYF.

This clonotype was counted only a few times. The J gene is TRBJ2-5, the V gene TRBV20-1; D ambiguous. This CDR3 is built from 13 residues. Germline assignment: CDR1 DFQATT and CDR2 SNEGSKA (reference sequence). V lost 3 bases, J lost 5 bases, and 13 bases lay in between. CDR3 residues: CSARGLFGETQYF. As DNA, the CDR3 is TGCAGTGCTAGGGGATTATTTGGGGAGACCCAGTACTTC.

This chain joins TRBV9 and TRBJ2-3, with 11 nucleotides matching TRBD2. The germline CDR1 and CDR2 sequences are SGDLS and YYNGEE. V dropped 0 bases and J dropped 2; count of bases not matched to a gene: 8. This CDR3 region has 18 residues. CDR3 nucleotides: TGTGCCAGCAGCGTAGAGCCTCCGGGACTAGCGGCCACAGATACGCAGTATTTT. Its protein product is CASSVEPPGLAATDTQYF.

The chain combines TRBV24-1 with TRBJ1-1, with D tentatively TRBD1 (5 bases). The CDR3 runs to 14 residues. The V end was cut by 2 bases, the J end by 11 bases, with 17 bases between. CDR1 is KGHDR and CDR2 is SFDVKD in the germline V gene. The CDR3 DNA reads TGTGCCACCAGTGATTCCCGGGACCGAGGAGCGGCTTTCTTT. Amino acids: CATSDSRDRGAAFF.

CDR3 loop: CSVALAESSYEQYF. DNA for the CDR3: TGCAGCGTTGCCCTAGCGGAGAGCTCCTACGAGCAGTACTTC. The chain uses TRBV29-1 and TRBJ2-7; 7 bases fit TRBD2. Germline CDR1 SQVTM, CDR2 ANQGSEA. The CDR3 covers 14 residues. V dropped 4 bases and J dropped 0; count of bases not matched to a gene: 6.

This clonotype was detected many times. This rearrangement joins TRBV10-3 to TRBJ2-1; TRBD1 matches at 7 bases. The J segment lost 4 bases and the V segment lost 4 bases, leaving 7 bases of the junction unmatched. The germline V gene encodes CDR1 ENHRY and CDR2 SYGVKD. The CDR3 contains 15 residues. The CDR3 spells CAISGDRAAYNEQFF. DNA for the CDR3: TGTGCCATCAGTGGAGACAGGGCAGCATACAATGAGCAGTTCTTC.

The chain joins TRBV12-3 or TRBV12-4 to TRBJ2-3; TRBD2 aligns across 8 bases. This CDR3 has 15 residues. The V and J ends lost 5 bases and 6 bases, in that order; junction bases with no gene match: 10. The CDR3 sequence: CASSPPRGGRDTQYF. The CDR3 DNA reads as TGTGCCAGCAGTCCCCCACGGGGGGGGCGGGATACGCAGTATTTT.

This clonotype was detected a few times. This sequence joins TRBV6-2 or TRBV6-3 and TRBJ1-5, with D possibly TRBD1 on 5 matching bases. The germline V gene encodes CDR1 MNHEY and CDR2 SVGEGT. The CDR3 is made up of 13 amino acids. The V end lost 5 bases, the J end lost 6 bases, and 11 bases lay between the germline ends. CDR3 nucleotide sequence: TGTGCCAGCAGTAACGGAAGGGGTCAGCCCCAGCATTTT. It yields the protein CASSNGRGQPQHF.

This clonotype came up many times. The CDR3 protein is CSASYGPNTEAFF. Here the CDR3 DNA reads TGCAGTGCTTCATACGGACCGAACACTGAAGCTTTCTTT. This chain links TRBV20-1 with TRBJ1-1; no clear D gene. Germline V CDR1 and CDR2: DFQATT, SNEGSKA (reference sequence). CDR3 length: 13 amino acids. Trimming left V 5 bases short and J 1 base short, with 11 bases between.

This clonotype has just a few counts. This CDR3 reads CSAPGTAGNTIYF. The CDR3 DNA reads TGCAGTGCTCCCGGGACAGCTGGAAACACCATATATTTT. This chain connects TRBV20-1 to TRBJ1-3, with 7 nucleotides matching TRBD1. The CDR3 has 13 amino acids. The trim removed 5 bases at V and 2 bases at J, leaving 3 bases unmatched. CDR1 and CDR2 (germline): DFQATT, SNEGSKA (reference sequence).

This clonotype was detected ten times or more. The chain recombines TRBV12-3 or TRBV12-4 with TRBJ1-2, with D unclear. V lost 8 bases to trimming and J lost 9 bases, with 19 bases between them. This CDR3 spans 13 amino acids. The CDR3 DNA sequence: TGTGCCAGCGTTCAAGGAGGCGGCGCCCGCTACACCTTC. Its translation: CASVQGGGARYTF.

A few counts support this clonotype. V gene TRBV5-6 combines with J gene TRBJ2-7; 8 bases line up with TRBD1. Germline V lookup: CDR1 SGHDT, CDR2 YYEEEE. The CDR3 has 20 amino acids. The V and J ends lost 1 base and 5 bases, in that order; junction bases with no gene match: 23. In nucleotides, the CDR3 is TGTGCCAGCAGCTTGAGCCCGGTTTTGGGTCCCCCCGGACAGGGTGACGAGCAGTACTTC. Translating gives CASSLSPVLGPPGQGDEQYF. Full variable domain (outside the CDR3, taken from reference TRBV5-6 and TRBJ2-7): DAGVTQSPTHLIKTRGQQVTLRCSPKSGHDTVSWYQQALGQGPQFIFQYYEEEERQRGNFPDRFSGHQFPNYSSELNVNALLLGDSALYLCASSLSPVLGPPGQGDEQYFGPGTRLTVT.

This clonotype was seen more than once but under ten times. V is TRBV7-3 and J is TRBJ2-5; no definite D call. Between the trimmed V and J ends, which lost 5 bases and 1 base, there was a span of 8 bases. CDR1 SGHTA and CDR2 FQGTGA come from the germline V gene. The CDR3 is 13 amino acids. The CDR3 DNA follows: TGTGCCAGCAGCCGTTTGGCCCAAGAGACCCAGTACTTC. Translating gives CASSRLAQETQYF. The whole variable domain, filled in from reference TRBV7-3 and TRBJ2-5, reads GAGVSQTPSNKVTEKGKYVELRCDPISGHTALYWYRQSLGQGPEFLIYFQGTGAADDSGLPNDRFFAVRPEGSVSTLKIQRTERGDSAVYLCASSRLAQETQYFGPGTRLLVL.

CDR3 bases: TGCAGTGCTAGACTGTCCGTAGGCGGAACATGGGTAGCCAAAAACATTCAGTACTTC. Protein sequence: CSARLSVGGTWVAKNIQYF. This rearrangement joins TRBV20-1 to TRBJ2-4; no definite D call. CDR1 DFQATT and CDR2 SNEGSKA come from the germline V gene (reference sequence). Between the trimmed V and J ends, which lost 2 bases and 0 bases, there was a span of 23 bases. This CDR3 spans 19 amino acids.